This T cell receptor beta chain was sequenced in a study of CD4 and CD8 cells across lung adenocarcinoma regions. TCRdb itself ran the PCR reads through MiXCR, one entry per CDR3 protein. The profile shows several thousand distinct CDR3 sequences, 45% of them singletons. Donors had localized lung adenocarcinoma, a non-small cell lung cancer. This CDR3 contains 15 residues. Trimming took 0 bases from V and 2 from J, leaving 13 bases between them. The germline CDR1 and CDR2 sequences are DFQATT and SNEGSKA (reference sequence). The TCR sequence derives from a male donor with lung adenocarcinoma. The CD4 and CD8 labels of this study may be unreliable. The chain combines TRBV20-1 with TRBJ1-2; D is perhaps TRBD1 (5 bases). The sequenced sample consisted of CD8+ T cells from the center of a lung tumor. CDR3 in amino acids: CSARDRRGRNYGYTF. In DNA form, the CDR3 reads TGCAGTGCTAGAGATCGGAGGGGCAGAAACTATGGCTACACCTTC.